The 2 T cell receptor beta chains below all came from one sample that was sequenced in a study of shared clonotypes between healthy human individuals. Clones were read by immunoSEQ multiplex PCR, and TCRdb kept only the in-frame ones, dropping some. The table includes fewer than 3 million clones, 92% detected once. Material: naive CD4+ T cells from PBMCs. Subset defined: CD45RA+ positively selected. The source of these receptors is a man younger than 30 in good health. Some clones in this sample may be carry-over from other donors' samples.

This rearrangement joins TRBV6-5 to TRBJ2-5, with D possibly TRBD2 on 5 matching bases. Per the germline V gene, CDR1 is MNHEY and CDR2 is SVGAGI. Trimming shortened V by 4 bases and J by 10 bases, and 10 bases separated the two germline ends. This CDR3 is built from 11 residues. This CDR3 reads CASSFGVRQYF. CDR3 DNA sequence: TGTGCCAGCAGTTTCGGGGTACGCCAGTACTTC.

With respect to this clone: Within the sample, other DNA sequences also encode this same CDR3. The chain combines TRBV20-1 with TRBJ2-2, with D tentatively TRBD2 (6 bases). The CDR3 has 11 amino acids. V lost 5 bases and J lost 6, with 7 bases in between. The V gene's germline CDR1 is DFQATT and CDR2 SNEGSKA (reference sequence). The CDR3 DNA reads TGCAGTGCTGGAGGGGCCGGGGAGCTGTTTTTT. This translates into CSAGGAGELFF.